Listed here are 14 T cell receptor beta chains from one sample, sequenced in a study of blood T cell repertoires in COVID-19. TCRdb keeps only in-frame clones here, not all; method: immunoSEQ multiplex PCR. The sample lists about 78,000 clones; less than 95% were seen once. Sequencing was performed on peripheral blood. The receptors were gathered from a woman aged 50 to 60 in a cohort sampled during active COVID-19.

V usage is TRBV9 and J usage is TRBJ2-5; the match to TRBD2 covers 12 bases. The CDR3 length is 17 residues. Unmatched junction bases numbered 9, after V lost 2 bases and J lost 4 bases. The germline gives CDR1 SGDLS, CDR2 YYNGEE. The CDR3 DNA reads as TGTGCCAGCAGCGTGACTAGCGGGAGAGCCAACATAGAGACCCAGTACTTC. Residues: CASSVTSGRANIETQYF.

This chain uses TRBV19 with TRBJ2-2; TRBD2 aligns across 11 bases. Trimming cost V 3 bases and J 7 bases; bases outside gene matches: 7. This CDR3 contains 16 residues. Germline loops: CDR1 LNHDA, CDR2 SQIVND (reference sequence). Written as DNA, the CDR3 is TGTGCCAGTAGTATGAGTAGCGGGAGGGCCGGCGGGGAGCTGTTTTTT. Translation: CASSMSSGRAGGELFF.

V is TRBV7-3 and J is TRBJ1-1; D remains ambiguous. The CDR3 extends over 15 amino acids. The V gene lost 5 bases and the J gene lost 3 bases, with 16 bases spanning the gap. Germline V gene sequence: CDR1 SGHTA, CDR2 FQGTGA. The chain's CDR3 is CASSLLGGQDTEAFF. DNA for the CDR3: TGTGCCAGCAGCCTACTTGGAGGGCAGGACACTGAAGCTTTCTTT.

The rearrangement uses TRBV30 and TRBJ2-5, with 8 bases lining up with TRBD2. The V gene end was trimmed by 0 bases and the J gene end by 5 bases; junction bases not matched to a gene: 8. The CDR3 contains 15 residues. Germline V gene lookup returns CDR1 GTSNPN and CDR2 SVGIG (reference sequence). The CDR3 bases are TGTGCCTGGAGTGTAGGGCGGGCTAGCGGGGAGACCCAGTACTTC. Protein sequence: CAWSVGRASGETQYF. Together with reference TRBV30 and TRBJ2-5, the CDR3 gives the full variable domain: SQTIHQWPATLVQPVGSPLSLECTVEGTSNPNLYWYRQAAGRGLQLLFYSVGIGQISSEVPQNLSASRPQDRQFILSSKKLLLSDSGFYLCAWSVGRASGETQYFGPGTRLLVL.

This chain connects TRBV28 to TRBJ1-2; 10 positions agree with TRBD1. The CDR3 runs to 17 residues. Germline trimming cut 5 bases from V and 4 bases from J; bases unmatched to any gene: 13. Germline CDR1 MDHEN, CDR2 SYDVKM. The CDR3, as DNA: TGTGCCAGCAGTCCATGGACAGGGGGGGCTTATAGCTATGGCTACACCTTC. This translates into CASSPWTGGAYSYGYTF.

The chain employs TRBV18 and TRBJ2-3; TRBD2 matches 15 bases. CDR1 and CDR2 from the germline V gene are KGHSH and LQKENI. The junction had 11 bases not matched to a gene; V was cut back by 5 bases and J by 5 bases. This CDR3 spans 18 amino acids. The CDR3 loop reads CASSTPGLAGGRGDTQYF. As DNA, the CDR3 is TGTGCCAGCTCAACTCCGGGACTAGCGGGAGGCCGTGGAGATACGCAGTATTTT.

The chain recombines TRBV6-4 with TRBJ1-2; no definite D call. The V gene's germline CDR1 is MRHNA and CDR2 SNTAGT. The CDR3 consists of 12 residues. Deletions cut 2 bases from V and 4 bases from J, with 5 bases between. The CDR3 region is CASSDGGYGYTF. The CDR3 DNA reads TGTGCCAGCAGTGACGGAGGCTATGGCTACACCTTC.

V is TRBV7-8 and J is TRBJ1-5, with TRBD1 matching over 9 bases. The germline CDR1 and CDR2 sequences are SGHVS and FQNEAQ. The CDR3 loop spans 14 amino acids. The ends lost 5 bases at V and 4 bases at J; junction bases unmatched: 3. The CDR3 is CASSRDRANQPQHF. The CDR3 DNA sequence: TGTGCCAGCAGCAGGGACAGGGCAAATCAGCCCCAGCATTTT.

This clone was seen a handful of times. The chain combines TRBV20-1 with TRBJ2-1, with 10 nucleotides matching TRBD2. The germline V gene has CDR1 DFQATT and CDR2 SNEGSKA (reference sequence). V was clipped by 3 bases and J by 10 bases; unmatched bases: 12. The CDR3 covers 15 residues. The CDR3 region is CSASRLAGTYTEQFF. The CDR3 DNA follows: TGCAGTGCTAGTCGACTAGCGGGCACATACACCGAGCAGTTCTTC.

The chain employs TRBV7-3 and TRBJ2-2; TRBD1 might be the D (6 bases). The germline V gene has CDR1 SGHTA and CDR2 FQGTGA. V lost 5 bases to trimming and J lost 2 bases, with 12 bases between them. The CDR3 loop spans 15 amino acids. As DNA, the CDR3 is TGTGCCAGCAGCCTAAAACAGGGAAACACCGGGGAGCTGTTTTTT. Amino acid sequence: CASSLKQGNTGELFF.

This clone showed up just once. V and J are TRBV30 and TRBJ1-1, with D possibly TRBD1 on 5 matching bases. The CDR3 runs to 11 residues. Between the trimmed V and J ends, which lost 2 bases and 9 bases, there was a span of 10 bases. The germline V gene encodes CDR1 GTSNPN and CDR2 SVGIG (reference sequence). CDR3 nucleotides: TGTGCCTGGAGTCTTAGGACACAAGCTTTCTTT. Translated: CAWSLRTQAFF.

The V and J genes are TRBV28 and TRBJ2-1; no reliable D call. This CDR3 has 16 amino acids. Germline-derived CDR1 and CDR2 are MDHEN and SYDVKM. The V end was cut by 5 bases, the J end by 1 base, with 15 bases between. The CDR3 bases are TGTGCCAGCAGTCCCCCCGGTATGCGTTCCTACAATGAGCAGTTCTTC. It is translated as CASSPPGMRSYNEQFF. Together with reference TRBV28 and TRBJ2-1, the CDR3 gives the full variable domain: DVKVTQSSRYLVKRTGEKVFLECVQDMDHENMFWYRQDPGLGLRLIYFSYDVKMKEKGDIPEGYSVSREKKERFSLILESASTNQTSMYLCASSPPGMRSYNEQFFGPGTRLTVL.

J is TRBJ2-6 and V is TRBV28; a possible D gene is TRBD1 (5 bases). CDR1 and CDR2 (germline): MDHEN, SYDVKM. V was cut by 1 base and J by 0 bases, with 13 bases left in between. The CDR3 is 18 residues long. CDR3 amino acids: CASSLSSVGVSGANVLTF. CDR3 sequence (DNA): TGTGCCAGCAGTTTATCCTCAGTAGGGGTCTCTGGGGCCAACGTCCTGACTTTC. Filled out from reference TRBV28 and TRBJ2-6, the complete variable domain reads DVKVTQSSRYLVKRTGEKVFLECVQDMDHENMFWYRQDPGLGLRLIYFSYDVKMKEKGDIPEGYSVSREKKERFSLILESASTNQTSMYLCASSLSSVGVSGANVLTFGAGSRLTVL.

This chain joins TRBV9 and TRBJ1-2; no clear D. Germline V gives CDR1 SGDLS, CDR2 YYNGEE. Trimming took off 4 bases at V and 7 bases at J, with 11 bases between the two ends. This CDR3 contains 12 residues. The CDR3 spells CASSPPEGGYTF. Written as DNA, the CDR3 is TGTGCCAGCAGCCCTCCAGAGGGTGGCTACACCTTC.